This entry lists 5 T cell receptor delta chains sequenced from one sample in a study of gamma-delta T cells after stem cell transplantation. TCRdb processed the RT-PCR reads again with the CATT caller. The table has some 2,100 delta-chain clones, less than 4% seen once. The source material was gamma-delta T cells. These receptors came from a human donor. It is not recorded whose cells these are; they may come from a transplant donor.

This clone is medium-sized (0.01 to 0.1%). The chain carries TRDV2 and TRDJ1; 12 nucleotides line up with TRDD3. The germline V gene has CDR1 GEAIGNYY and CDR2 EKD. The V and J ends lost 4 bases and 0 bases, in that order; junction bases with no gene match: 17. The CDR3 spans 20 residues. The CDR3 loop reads CACEPLKGVLGDTYTDKLIF. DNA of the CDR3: TGTGCCTGTGAACCCCTCAAAGGGGTGCTGGGGGATACGTACACCGATAAACTCATCTTT.

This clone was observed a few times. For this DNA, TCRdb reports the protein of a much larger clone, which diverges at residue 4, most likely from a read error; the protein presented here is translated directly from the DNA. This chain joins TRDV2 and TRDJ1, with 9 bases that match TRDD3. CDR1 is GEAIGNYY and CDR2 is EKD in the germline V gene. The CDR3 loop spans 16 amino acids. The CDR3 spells CACGTLGDPHADKLIF. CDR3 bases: TGTGCCTGTGGCACCCTGGGGGATCCCCACGCAGATAAACTCATCTTT.

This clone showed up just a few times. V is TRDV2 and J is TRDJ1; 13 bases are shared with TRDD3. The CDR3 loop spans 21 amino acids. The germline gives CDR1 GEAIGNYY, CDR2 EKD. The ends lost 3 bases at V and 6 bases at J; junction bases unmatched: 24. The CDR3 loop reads CACDEILGDTRDNTDGHKLIF. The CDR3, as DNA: TGTGCCTGTGACGAAATACTGGGGGATACGCGGGACAATACCGATGGCCATAAACTCATCTTT.

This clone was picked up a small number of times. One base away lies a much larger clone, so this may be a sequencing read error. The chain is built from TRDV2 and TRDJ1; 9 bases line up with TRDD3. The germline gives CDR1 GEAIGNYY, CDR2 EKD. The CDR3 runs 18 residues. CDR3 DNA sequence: TGTGCCCGTGACACCGTTAATACTGGGGGACTACGCACCGATAAACTCATCTTT. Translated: CARDTVNTGGLRTDKLIF.

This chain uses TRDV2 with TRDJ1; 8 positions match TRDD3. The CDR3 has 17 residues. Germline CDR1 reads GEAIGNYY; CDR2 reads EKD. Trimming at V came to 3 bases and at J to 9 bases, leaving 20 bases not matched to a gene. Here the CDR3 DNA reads TGTGCCTGTGACTTCGTACTGGGGGTCAACGAGGCCGACGAACTCATCTTT. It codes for CACDFVLGVNEADELIF.